These 7 T cell receptor beta chains share one sample of origin, sequenced in a study of blood T cell repertoires in COVID-19. Here immunoSEQ multiplex PCR was the method, and the copy in TCRdb shows in-frame clones only, minus some. The sample lists roughly 150,000 clones, around 87% occurring once. Sample: peripheral blood. The receptors come from a man at least 80 years old with acute or convalescent COVID-19.

The chain links TRBV5-8 to TRBJ2-6; 10 bases line up with TRBD1. The CDR3 runs 18 residues. The germline V gene encodes CDR1 SGHTS and CDR2 YDEGEE. V shed 3 bases and J 0 bases; nucleotides not matched to a gene: 6. The CDR3 sequence: CASSSRTGGPSGANVLTF. The CDR3 coding sequence is TGTGCCAGCAGCTCAAGGACAGGGGGACCCTCTGGGGCCAACGTCCTGACTTTC.

The rearrangement links TRBV5-1 to TRBJ1-3; possibly TRBD1 for D (6 bases). Germline assignment: CDR1 SGHRS and CDR2 YFSETQ. The CDR3 runs 16 residues. The V and J ends lost 1 base and 1 base respectively, with 12 bases between them. The CDR3 region is CASSLPSTGSGNTIYF. The CDR3 DNA reads TGCGCCAGCAGCTTGCCCTCGACAGGATCTGGAAACACCATATATTTT.

This chain uses TRBV15 with TRBJ2-7; 7 bases map to TRBD2. CDR3 size: 15 residues. The V gene end was trimmed by 4 bases and the J gene end by 2 bases; junction bases not matched to a gene: 8. The germline V gene encodes CDR1 LNHNV and CDR2 YYDKDF (reference sequence). In nucleotides, the CDR3 is TGTGCCACCAGCAAAGCTAGCGGCGCTACCTACGAGCAGTACTTC. Translating gives CATSKASGATYEQYF. The whole variable domain, filled in from reference TRBV15 and TRBJ2-7, reads DAMVIQNPRYQVTQFGKPVTLSCSQTLNHNVMYWYQQKSSQAPKLLFHYYDKDFNNEADTPDNFQSRRPNTSFCFLDIRSPGLGDTAMYLCATSKASGATYEQYFGPGTRLTVT.

This rearrangement joins TRBV29-1 to TRBJ1-2; 9 bases agree with TRBD1. Germline V gene sequence: CDR1 SQVTM, CDR2 ANQGSEA. This CDR3 has 13 amino acids. Trimming took 6 bases from V and 5 from J; bases not matched to a gene: 7. CDR3 region: CSVGTGSGYGYTF. Written as DNA, the CDR3 is TGCAGCGTCGGGACAGGGTCCGGATATGGCTACACCTTC.

This sequence joins TRBV28 and TRBJ1-4, with 8 bases fitting TRBD1. Germline CDR1 reads MDHEN; CDR2 reads SYDVKM. V shed 6 bases and J 8 bases; nucleotides not matched to a gene: 5. CDR3 length: 13 amino acids. As DNA, the CDR3 is TGTGCCAGCAGACGACAGGGGTTGGAAAAACTGTTTTTT. Translation gives CASRRQGLEKLFF.

This chain links TRBV7-2 with TRBJ2-1; 9 bases are shared with TRBD1. CDR1 is SGHTA, CDR2 FQGNSA, per germline. J lost 8 bases, V lost 6 bases, and 14 bases had no gene match. CDR3 length: 16 amino acids. CDR3 residues: CASRSSPGQGGDEQFF. The CDR3 DNA is TGTGCCAGCAGGTCATCCCCGGGACAGGGTGGTGATGAGCAGTTCTTC.

This clone was counted only a few times. CDR3 sequence (DNA): TGTGCCAGTAGCAGGGACAGCCTTACTTTCCAGCCCCAGCATTTT. Its translation: CASSRDSLTFQPQHF. V usage is TRBV19 and J usage is TRBJ1-5; 7 nucleotides agree with TRBD1. The germline V gene encodes CDR1 LNHDA and CDR2 SQIVND (reference sequence). V was pared by 6 bases and J by 7 bases, with 12 bases of the junction left unmatched. This CDR3 is built from 15 residues.